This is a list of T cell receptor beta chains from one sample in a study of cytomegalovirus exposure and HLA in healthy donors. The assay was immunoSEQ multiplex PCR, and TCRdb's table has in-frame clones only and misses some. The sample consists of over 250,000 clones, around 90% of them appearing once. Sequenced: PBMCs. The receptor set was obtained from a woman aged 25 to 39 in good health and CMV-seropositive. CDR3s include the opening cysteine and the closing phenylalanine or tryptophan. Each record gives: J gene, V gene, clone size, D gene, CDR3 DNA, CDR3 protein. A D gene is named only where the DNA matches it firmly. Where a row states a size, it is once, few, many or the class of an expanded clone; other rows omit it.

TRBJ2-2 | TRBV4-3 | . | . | TGCGCCAGCAGCCAAGAGCCCGGACGGGTCGTTGGCGGGGAGCTGTTTTTT | CASSQEPGRVVGGELFF
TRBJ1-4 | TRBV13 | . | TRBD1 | TGTGCCAGCAGCCTATCGGGACAGGTTGAAAAACTGTTTTTT | CASSLSGQVEKLFF
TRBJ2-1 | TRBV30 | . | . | TGTGCCTGGAGTGGACCAGACAATGAGCAGTTCTTC | CAWSGPDNEQFF
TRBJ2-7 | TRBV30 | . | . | TGTGCCTGGAGTCTCCGGGGAATGGACTCCTACGAGCAGTACTTC | CAWSLRGMDSYEQYF
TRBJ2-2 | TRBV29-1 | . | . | TGCAGCGTTGCTCGGGGGCGGAACACCGGGGAGCTGTTTTTT | CSVARGRNTGELFF
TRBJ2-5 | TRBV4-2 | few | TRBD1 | TGTGCCAGCAGCCAGGCACCGGGACAGGACCAAGAGACCCAGTACTTC | CASSQAPGQDQETQYF
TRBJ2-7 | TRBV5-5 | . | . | TGTGCCAGCAGCTTCTATTTTTGGGATGGCGAGCAGTACTTC | CASSFYFWDGEQYF
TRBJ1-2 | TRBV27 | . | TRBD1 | TGTGCCAGCAGACACAATACAGGGGGAATATTTAACTATGGCTACACCTTC | CASRHNTGGIFNYGYTF
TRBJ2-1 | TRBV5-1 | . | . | TGCGCCAGCAGCTTGCAGGGCCTTCAGGATGAGCAGTTCTTC | CASSLQGLQDEQFF
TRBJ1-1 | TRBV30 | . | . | TGTGCCTGGAATTGGGGGCCTAACACTGAAGCTTTCTTT | CAWNWGPNTEAFF
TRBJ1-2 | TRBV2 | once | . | TGTGCCAGCAGTGAAGCACTTAGGACAGGCTACACCTTC | CASSEALRTGYTF
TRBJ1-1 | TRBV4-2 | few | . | TGTGCCAGCAGCCGGGAGGACGGGGGTATGGCTGAAGCTTTCTTT | CASSREDGGMAEAFF
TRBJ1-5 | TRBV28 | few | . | TGTGCCAGCAGTTTAGTGGGGAGCGGCAATCAGCCCCAGCATTTT | CASSLVGSGNQPQHF
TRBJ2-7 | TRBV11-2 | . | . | TGTGCCAGCAGCTGGGACAACTACGAGCAGTACTTC | CASSWDNYEQYF
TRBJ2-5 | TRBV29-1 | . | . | TGCAGCGTTAGGGGAGAGACCCAGTACTTC | CSVRGETQYF
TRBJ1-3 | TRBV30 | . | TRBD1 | TGTGCCTGGAGTCCTGGACAGGGGAGCTCTGGAAACACCATATATTTT | CAWSPGQGSSGNTIYF
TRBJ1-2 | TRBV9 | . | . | TGTGCCAGCAGCCCTCGACCCAACTATGGCTACACCTTC | CASSPRPNYGYTF
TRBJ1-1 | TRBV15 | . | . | TGTGCCACCAGCAGTCCTGAGACAGTTGATATGAACACTGAAGCTTTCTTT | CATSSPETVDMNTEAFF
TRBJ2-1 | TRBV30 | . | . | TGTGCCTGGATCCTTACAGGGAACAATGAGCAGTTCTTC | CAWILTGNNEQFF
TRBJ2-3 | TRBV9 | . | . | TGTGCCAGCAGCGTAGCGGCAGGGGCGAGCACAGATACGCAGTATTTT | CASSVAAGASTDTQYF
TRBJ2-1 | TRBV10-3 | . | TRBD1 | TGTGCCATCAGTGAGTCGGCAGGGGGCGATGAGCAGTTCTTC | CAISESAGGDEQFF
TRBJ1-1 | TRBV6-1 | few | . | TGTGCCAGCAGTGAAGACGTCGTAAACTTTGCTTTCTTT | CASSEDVVNFAFF
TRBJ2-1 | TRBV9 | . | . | TGTGGGACGACTCTCCTTAACGACAATGAGCAGTTCTTC | CGTTLLNDNEQFF
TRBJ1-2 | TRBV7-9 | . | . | TGTGCCAGCAGCCCGGGGGCGGGAGACTATGGCTACACCTTC | CASSPGAGDYGYTF
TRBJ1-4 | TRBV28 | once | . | TGTGCCAGCAGTTTCGCGGCTTATAATGAAAAACTGTTTTTT | CASSFAAYNEKLFF
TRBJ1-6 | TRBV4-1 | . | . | TGCGCCAGCAGCCAAGACAGGGGTTATAATTCACCCCTCCACTTT | CASSQDRGYNSPLHF
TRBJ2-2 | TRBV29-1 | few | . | TGCAGCGTTGGGTGGCAGCCCGCTACCGGGGAGCTGTTTTTT | CSVGWQPATGELFF
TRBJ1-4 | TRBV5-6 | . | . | TGTGCCAGCAGCCAAATTGGGCCTAATGAAAAACTGTTTTTT | CASSQIGPNEKLFF
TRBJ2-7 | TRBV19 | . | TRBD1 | TGTGCCAGTAGTAGCTGGGACAGGGGTTACGAGCAGTACTTC | CASSSWDRGYEQYF
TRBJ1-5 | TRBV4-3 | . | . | TGCGCCAGCAGCCAAGAATTTAGGACAAATAGCAATCAGCCCCAGCATTTT | CASSQEFRTNSNQPQHF
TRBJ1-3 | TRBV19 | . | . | TGTGCCAGTACCGGAGGGGCCTCTGGAAACACCATATATTTT | CASTGGASGNTIYF
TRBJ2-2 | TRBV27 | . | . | TGTGCCAGCAGTTTACGGCGCGGGGCCTCGAACACCGGGGAGCTGTTTTTT | CASSLRRGASNTGELFF
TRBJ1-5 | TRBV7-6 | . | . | TGTGCCAGCAGCCCTGGCTGGGGTCAGCCCCAGCATTTT | CASSPGWGQPQHF
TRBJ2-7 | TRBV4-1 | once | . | TGCGCCAGCAGCCAAGGGGGACTTACCTCCTACGAGCAGTACTTC | CASSQGGLTSYEQYF
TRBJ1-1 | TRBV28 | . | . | TGTGCCAGCAGTCCCCACCCGGTGGCTGAAGCTTTCTTT | CASSPHPVAEAFF
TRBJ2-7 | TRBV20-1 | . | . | TGCAGTGCTAGACAGGACTACGAGCAGTACTTC | CSARQDYEQYF
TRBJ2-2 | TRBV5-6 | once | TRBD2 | TGTGCCAGCAGCCTAACACTAGCGACCGGGGAGCTGTTTTTT | CASSLTLATGELFF
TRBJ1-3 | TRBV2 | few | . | TGTGCCAGCAGACAGGTTGGAAACACCATATATTTT | CASRQVGNTIYF
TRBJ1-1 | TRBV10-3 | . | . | TGTGCCATCAGTGAAGGGGCTGGCACTGAAGCTTTCTTT | CAISEGAGTEAFF
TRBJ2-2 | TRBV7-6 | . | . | TGTGCCAGCAGCCCCTCCGGCAGCGGGACCGGGGAGCTGTTTTTT | CASSPSGSGTGELFF
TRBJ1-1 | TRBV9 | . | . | TGTGCCAGCAGCGTATTACAGGGAGGGGACACTGAAGCTTTCTTT | CASSVLQGGDTEAFF
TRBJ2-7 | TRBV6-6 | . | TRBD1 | TGTGCCAGCAGGGGACAGCTGATTACCTACGAGCAGTACTTC | CASRGQLITYEQYF
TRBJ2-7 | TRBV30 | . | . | TGTGCCTGGACCCCCGCGCCGGTAAACTCCTACGAGCAGTACTTC | CAWTPAPVNSYEQYF
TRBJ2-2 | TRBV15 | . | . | TGTGCCACCAGCAGAGACAGGGCGGCCGGGGAGCTGTTTTTT | CATSRDRAAGELFF
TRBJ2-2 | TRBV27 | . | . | TGTGCCAGCACCCCCGCGCTTGCGAACACCGGGGAGCTGTTTTTT | CASTPALANTGELFF
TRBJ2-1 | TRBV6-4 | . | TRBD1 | TGTGCCAGCAGTGACAGGACAGGGGGCGGAGATGAGCAGTTCTTC | CASSDRTGGGDEQFF